This TCR beta chain derives from a study of blood T cell repertoires in COVID-19. Turning to the study itself: Researchers got acute and convalescent COVID-19 samples from the United States, Italy and Spain. The analysed material was cDNA or gDNA that came from T cells, B-cell-depleted T cells, or PBMCs.

Trimming removed 6 bases from V and 5 bases from J; junction bases left unmatched: 9. This CDR3 is 15 amino acids long. Looked up from germline, CDR1 is WSHSY and CDR2 is SAAADI. Profiled with immunoSEQ multiplex PCR; TCRdb holds only in-frame clones, not every one. The data contain about 170,000 clones, 75% to 90% of them singletons. Recruitment covered over 20 US areas and drew participants whose ages spanned about 18 to 90 years. Recovery among Cohort 3 donors was established by two negative PCRs, clearance, or symptom resolution. What was sequenced was PBMCs or T cells enriched from blood (not recorded which). The chain employs TRBV10-2 and TRBJ2-4, with 8 bases aligning to TRBD1. This clonotype originated in a woman aged 50 to 65 who had recovered from COVID-19. CDR3 sequence reads: CASSGAGTGENIQYF. DNA for the CDR3: TGCGCCAGCAGCGGAGCCGGGACAGGAGAAAACATTCAGTACTTC.